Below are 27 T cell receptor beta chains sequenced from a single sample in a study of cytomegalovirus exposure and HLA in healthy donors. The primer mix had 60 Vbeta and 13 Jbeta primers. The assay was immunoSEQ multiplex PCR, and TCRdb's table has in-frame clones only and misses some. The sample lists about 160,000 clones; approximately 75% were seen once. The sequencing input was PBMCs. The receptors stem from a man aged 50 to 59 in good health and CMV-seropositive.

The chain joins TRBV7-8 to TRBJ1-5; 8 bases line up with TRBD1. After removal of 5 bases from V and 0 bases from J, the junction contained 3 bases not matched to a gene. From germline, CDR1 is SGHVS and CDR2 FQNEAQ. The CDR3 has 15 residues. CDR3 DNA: TGTGCCAGCAGCGCAACAGGGGGTAGCAATCAGCCCCAGCATTTT. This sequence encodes CASSATGGSNQPQHF.

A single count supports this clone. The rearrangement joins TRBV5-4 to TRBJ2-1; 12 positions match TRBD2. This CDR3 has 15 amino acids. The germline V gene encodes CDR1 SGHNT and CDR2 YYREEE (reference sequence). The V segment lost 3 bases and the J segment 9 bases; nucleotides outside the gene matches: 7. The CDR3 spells CASSYRLAGVGEQFF. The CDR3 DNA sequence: TGTGCCAGCAGCTATCGACTAGCGGGGGTGGGTGAGCAGTTCTTC.

CDR3 sequence (DNA): TGTGCCAGCAGCCTGGGACAGGGGAACACCGGGGAGCTGTTTTTT. This codes for CASSLGQGNTGELFF. The chain has TRBV6-6 and TRBJ2-2, with TRBD1 matching 9 bases. Germline lookup yields CDR1 MNHNY and CDR2 SVGAGI (reference sequence). Trimming cost V 6 bases and J 1 base; bases outside gene matches: 3. The length of the CDR3 is 15 residues.

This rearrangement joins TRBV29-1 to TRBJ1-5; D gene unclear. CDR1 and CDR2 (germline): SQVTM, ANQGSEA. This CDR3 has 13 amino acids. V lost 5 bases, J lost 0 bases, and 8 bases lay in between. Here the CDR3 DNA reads TGCAGCGTTCAAGGTTATAGCAATCAGCCCCAGCATTTT. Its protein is CSVQGYSNQPQHF.

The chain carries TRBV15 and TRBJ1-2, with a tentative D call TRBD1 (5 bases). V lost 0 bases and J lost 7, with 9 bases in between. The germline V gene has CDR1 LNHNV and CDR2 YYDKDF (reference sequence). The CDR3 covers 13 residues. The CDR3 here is CATSRDRVGGYTF. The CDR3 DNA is TGTGCCACCAGCAGAGACAGGGTTGGTGGCTACACCTTC.

CDR3 in amino acids: CASSTTGLNTGELFF. The CDR3 region has the DNA TGTGCCAGTAGTACGACAGGACTGAACACCGGGGAGCTGTTTTTT. The rearrangement uses TRBV19 and TRBJ2-2; maybe TRBD1 (6 bases). CDR1 LNHDA and CDR2 SQIVND come from the germline V gene (reference sequence). The length of the CDR3 is 15 residues. Trimming stripped 4 bases from V and 1 base from J, with 10 bases between.

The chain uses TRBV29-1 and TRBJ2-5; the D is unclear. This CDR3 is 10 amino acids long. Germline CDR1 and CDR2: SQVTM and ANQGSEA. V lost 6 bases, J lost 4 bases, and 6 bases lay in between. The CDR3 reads CSVLRETQYF. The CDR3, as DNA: TGCAGCGTCCTAAGAGAGACCCAGTACTTC.

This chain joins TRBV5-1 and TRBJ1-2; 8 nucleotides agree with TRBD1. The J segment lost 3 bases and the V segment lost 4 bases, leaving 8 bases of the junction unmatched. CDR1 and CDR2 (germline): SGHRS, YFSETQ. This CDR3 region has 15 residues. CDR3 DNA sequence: TGCGCCAGCAGCGCGGGACAGGACCCTCACTATGGCTACACCTTC. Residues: CASSAGQDPHYGYTF.

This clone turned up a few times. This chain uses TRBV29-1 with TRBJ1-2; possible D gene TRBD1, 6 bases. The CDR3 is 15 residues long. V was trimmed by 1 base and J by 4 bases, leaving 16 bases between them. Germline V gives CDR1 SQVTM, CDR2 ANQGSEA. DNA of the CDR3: TGCAGCGTTGAAGGACAAAGGGGGTTAGCCTATGGCTACACCTTC. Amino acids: CSVEGQRGLAYGYTF.

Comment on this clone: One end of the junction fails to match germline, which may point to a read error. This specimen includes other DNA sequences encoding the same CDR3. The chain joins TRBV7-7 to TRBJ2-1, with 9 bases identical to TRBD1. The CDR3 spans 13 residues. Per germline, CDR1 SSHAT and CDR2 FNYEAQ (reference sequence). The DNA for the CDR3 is TGTGCTAGCAGCCTACAGGGGGCTTTTGAGCAGTTCTTC. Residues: CASSLQGAFEQFF. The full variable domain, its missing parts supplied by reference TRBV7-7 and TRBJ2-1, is GAGVSQSPRYKVTKRGQDVTLRCDPISSHATLYWYQQALGQGPEFLTYFNYEAQPDKSGLPSDRFSAERPEGSISTLTIQRTEQRDSAMYRCASSLQGAFEQFFGPGTRLTVL.

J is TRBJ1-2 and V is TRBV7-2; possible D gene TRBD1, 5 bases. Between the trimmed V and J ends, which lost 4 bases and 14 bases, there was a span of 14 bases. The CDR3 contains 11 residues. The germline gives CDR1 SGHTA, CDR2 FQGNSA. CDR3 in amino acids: CASSYSAGGTF. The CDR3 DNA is TGTGCCAGCAGCTATTCTGCCGGGGGTACCTTC. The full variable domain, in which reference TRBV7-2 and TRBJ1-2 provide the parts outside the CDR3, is GAGVSQSPSNKVTEKGKDVELRCDPISGHTALYWYRQSLGQGLEFLIYFQGNSAPDKSGLPSDRFSAERTGGSVSTLTIQRTQQEDSAVYLCASSYSAGGTFGSGTRLTVV.

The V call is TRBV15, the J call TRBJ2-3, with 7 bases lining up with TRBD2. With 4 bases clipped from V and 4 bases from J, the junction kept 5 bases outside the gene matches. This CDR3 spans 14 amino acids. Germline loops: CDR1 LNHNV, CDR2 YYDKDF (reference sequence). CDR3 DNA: TGTGCCACCAGCAATCGACTAGCACCAGATACGCAGTATTTT. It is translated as CATSNRLAPDTQYF.

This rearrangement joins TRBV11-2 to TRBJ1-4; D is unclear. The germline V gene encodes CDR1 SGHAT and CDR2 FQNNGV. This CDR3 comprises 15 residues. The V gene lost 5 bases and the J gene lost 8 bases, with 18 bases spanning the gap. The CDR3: CASSLIPGGGEKLFF. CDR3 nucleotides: TGTGCCAGCAGCCTCATACCAGGAGGAGGAGAAAAACTGTTTTTT.

The DNA of the CDR3 is TGTGCCAGCAGACCGGGACAGTTCAGGGAGCAGTACTTC. Protein: CASRPGQFREQYF. V is TRBV6-5 and J is TRBJ2-7, with TRBD1 matching over 7 bases. CDR1 and CDR2 from the germline V gene are MNHEY and SVGAGI. The CDR3 spans 13 residues. With 6 bases clipped from V and 7 bases from J, the junction kept 9 bases outside the gene matches.

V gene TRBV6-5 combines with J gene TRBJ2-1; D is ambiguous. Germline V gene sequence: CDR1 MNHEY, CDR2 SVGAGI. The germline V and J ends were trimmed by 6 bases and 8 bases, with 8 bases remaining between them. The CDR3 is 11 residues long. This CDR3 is CASRQFHEQFF. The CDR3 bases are TGTGCCAGCAGACAGTTCCATGAGCAGTTCTTC.

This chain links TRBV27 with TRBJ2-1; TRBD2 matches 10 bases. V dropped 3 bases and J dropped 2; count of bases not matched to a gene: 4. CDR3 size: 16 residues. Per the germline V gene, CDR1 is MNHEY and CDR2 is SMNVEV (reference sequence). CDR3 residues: CASSLRSGGAYNEQFF. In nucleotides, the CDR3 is TGTGCCAGCAGTTTGCGGAGCGGGGGGGCCTACAATGAGCAGTTCTTC.

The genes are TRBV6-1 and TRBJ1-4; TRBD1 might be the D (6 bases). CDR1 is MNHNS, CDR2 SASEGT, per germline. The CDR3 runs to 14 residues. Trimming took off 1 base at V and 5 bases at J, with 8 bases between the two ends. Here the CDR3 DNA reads TGTGCCAGCAGTGAAGGGGGGCTCAATGAAAAACTGTTTTTT. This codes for CASSEGGLNEKLFF.

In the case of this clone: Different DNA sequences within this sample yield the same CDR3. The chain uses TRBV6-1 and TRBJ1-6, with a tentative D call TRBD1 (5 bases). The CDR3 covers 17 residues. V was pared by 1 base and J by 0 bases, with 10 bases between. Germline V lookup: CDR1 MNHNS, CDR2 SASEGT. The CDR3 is CASSEVGGSSYNSPLHF. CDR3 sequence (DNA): TGTGCCAGCAGTGAAGTCGGGGGAAGCTCCTATAATTCACCCCTCCACTTT.

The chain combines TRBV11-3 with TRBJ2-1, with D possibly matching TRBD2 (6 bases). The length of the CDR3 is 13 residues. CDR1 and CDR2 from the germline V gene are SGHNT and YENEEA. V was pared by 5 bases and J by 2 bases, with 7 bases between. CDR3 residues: CASSGGAYNEQFF. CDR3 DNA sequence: TGTGCCAGCAGCGGCGGGGCCTACAATGAGCAGTTCTTC.

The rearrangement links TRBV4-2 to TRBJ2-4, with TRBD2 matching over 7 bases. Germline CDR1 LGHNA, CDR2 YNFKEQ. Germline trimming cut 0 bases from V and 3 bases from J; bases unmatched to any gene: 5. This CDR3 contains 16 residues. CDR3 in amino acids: CASSQDGASGKNIQYF. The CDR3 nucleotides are TGTGCCAGCAGCCAAGATGGAGCTAGCGGCAAAAACATTCAGTACTTC.

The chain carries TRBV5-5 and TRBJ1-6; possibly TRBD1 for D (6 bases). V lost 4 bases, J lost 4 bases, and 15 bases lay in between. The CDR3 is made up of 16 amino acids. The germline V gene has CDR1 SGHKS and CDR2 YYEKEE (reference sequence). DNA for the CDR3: TGTGCCAGCAGCCCGATCGGACAGACGTATAATTCACCCCTCCACTTT. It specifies CASSPIGQTYNSPLHF.

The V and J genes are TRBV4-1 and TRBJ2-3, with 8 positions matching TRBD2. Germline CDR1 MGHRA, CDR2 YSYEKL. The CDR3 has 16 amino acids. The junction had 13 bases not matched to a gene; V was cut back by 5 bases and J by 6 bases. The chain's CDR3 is CASSKVVAGTRDTQYF. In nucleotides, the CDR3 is TGCGCCAGCAGCAAGGTGGTAGCGGGGACCCGGGATACGCAGTATTTT.

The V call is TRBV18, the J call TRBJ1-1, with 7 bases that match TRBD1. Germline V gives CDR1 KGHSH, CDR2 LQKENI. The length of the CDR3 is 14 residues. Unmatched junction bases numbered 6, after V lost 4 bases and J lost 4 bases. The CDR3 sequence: CASSQGQAGTEAFF. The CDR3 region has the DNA TGTGCCAGCTCACAAGGACAGGCGGGCACTGAAGCTTTCTTT.

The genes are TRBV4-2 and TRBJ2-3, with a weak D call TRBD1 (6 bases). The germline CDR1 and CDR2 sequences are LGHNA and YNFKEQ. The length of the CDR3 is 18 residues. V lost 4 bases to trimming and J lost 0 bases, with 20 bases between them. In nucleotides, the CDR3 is TGTGCCAGCAGCCGAGACGACAGGAAACCTCCTAGCACAGATACGCAGTATTTT. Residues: CASSRDDRKPPSTDTQYF.

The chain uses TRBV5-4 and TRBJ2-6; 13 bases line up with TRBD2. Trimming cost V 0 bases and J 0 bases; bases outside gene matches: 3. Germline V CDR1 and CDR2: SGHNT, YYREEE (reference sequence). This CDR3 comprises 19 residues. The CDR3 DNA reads TGTGCCAGCAGCTTGGTGGGACTAGCGGGGCCCTCTGGGGCCAACGTCCTGACTTTC. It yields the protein CASSLVGLAGPSGANVLTF.

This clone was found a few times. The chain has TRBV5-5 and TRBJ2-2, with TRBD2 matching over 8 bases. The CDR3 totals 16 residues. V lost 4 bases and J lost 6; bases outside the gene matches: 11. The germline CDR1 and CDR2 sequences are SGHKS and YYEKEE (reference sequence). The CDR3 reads CASSQDSGGSPGELFF. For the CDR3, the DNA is TGTGCCAGCAGCCAAGATTCGGGGGGGTCCCCCGGGGAGCTGTTTTTT.

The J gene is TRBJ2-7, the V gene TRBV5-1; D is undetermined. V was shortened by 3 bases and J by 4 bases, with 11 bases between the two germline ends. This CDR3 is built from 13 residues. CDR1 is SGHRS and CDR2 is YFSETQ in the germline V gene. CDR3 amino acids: CASSSNSAYEQYF. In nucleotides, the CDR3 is TGCGCCAGCAGCTCGAACAGTGCATACGAGCAGTACTTC.